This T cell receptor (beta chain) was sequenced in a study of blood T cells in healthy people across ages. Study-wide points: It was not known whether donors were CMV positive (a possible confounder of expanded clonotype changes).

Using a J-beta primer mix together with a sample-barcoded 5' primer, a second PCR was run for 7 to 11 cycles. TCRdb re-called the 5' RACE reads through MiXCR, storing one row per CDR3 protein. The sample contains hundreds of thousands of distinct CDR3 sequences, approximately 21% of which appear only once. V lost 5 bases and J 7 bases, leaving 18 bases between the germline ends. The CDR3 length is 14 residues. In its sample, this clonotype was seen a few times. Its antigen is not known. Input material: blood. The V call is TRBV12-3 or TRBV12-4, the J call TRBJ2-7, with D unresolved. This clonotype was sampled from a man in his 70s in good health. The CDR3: CASSDLGGRYEQYF. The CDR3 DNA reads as TGTGCCAGCAGTGACCTGGGCGGCCGTTATGAGCAGTACTTC.